This T cell receptor beta chain appears in the sequencing data of a study of T cell responses to AZD1222 COVID-19 vaccine. Study-wide results and caveats: Close to half of all spike-specific TCRs reportedly target regions of the variants that are unmutated. Researchers report vaccine-associated CD4 TCRs spanning spike, with dominance at 160-218 and 743-854. Scientists sampled the repertoires only once the peak T cell response had passed.

This clone was detected once. What it binds is not known. CDR1 is SGHAT and CDR2 is FQNNGV in the germline V gene. V lost 2 bases and J 4 bases, leaving 11 bases between the germline ends. The CDR3 is 14 amino acids. The data were produced by immunoSEQ multiplex PCR, yet TCRdb's version contains in-frame clones alone and is incomplete. The sample shows more than 95,000 clones, approximately 86% of them seen only once. The sequence was obtained from an adult who received the MenACWY meningococcal vaccine as a control. The starting material was peripheral blood, obtained 28 days after the second dose of the MenACWY control vaccine. The chain uses TRBV11-2 and TRBJ2-5, with D perhaps TRBD1 (5 bases). CDR3 sequence: CASSLYRSGETQYF. The DNA of the CDR3 is TGTGCCAGCAGCTTATACAGGTCGGGAGAGACCCAGTACTTC.